A single sample gave rise to the 8 T cell receptor beta chains below, sequenced in a study of shared clonotypes between healthy human individuals (dated by TCRdb to 2019 to 2021). Library method: the immunoSEQ multiplex PCR assay. TCRdb re-hosts the immuneACCESS table, in-frame sequences only. Its copies lack some clones; in the studies checked, an unresolved V gene accounts for under half of them, and the cause for the rest is not known. In this sample the table shows about 2.3 million clones, about nine tenths of which occur a single time. The ten largest clones capture 0.3% to 0.45% of the sample. Source material: naive CD4+ T cells from PBMCs. The cell subset or site tag for this specimen amounts to: CD45RA+ positively selected. The source of these receptors is a man aged 18 to 30 in good health. Some clones in this sample may be carry-over from other donors' samples.

The chain is built from TRBV6-1 and TRBJ2-7; D remains unclear. This CDR3 is 13 amino acids long. The germline V gene encodes CDR1 MNHNS and CDR2 SASEGT. V was cut by 5 bases and J by 2 bases, with 10 bases left in between. CDR3 amino acids: CASSPRFPYEQYF. CDR3 sequence (DNA): TGTGCCAGCAGTCCTCGTTTCCCCTACGAGCAGTACTTC.

The chain recombines TRBV11-2 with TRBJ1-1, with 8 bases identical to TRBD1. Trimming took 2 bases from V and 4 from J; bases not matched to a gene: 9. Germline V lookup: CDR1 SGHAT, CDR2 FQNNGV. There are 16 residues in the CDR3. CDR3 sequence (DNA): TGTGCCAGCAGCTTAAGGAGGACAGGGCTGGGCACTGAAGCTTTCTTT. Its translation: CASSLRRTGLGTEAFF.

The chain carries TRBV5-1 and TRBJ1-4; D unresolved. The germline V and J ends were trimmed by 5 bases and 5 bases, with 10 bases remaining between them. This CDR3 contains 13 residues. CDR1 is SGHRS, CDR2 YFSETQ, per germline. CDR3 nucleotides: TGCGCCAGCAGGTTTGCACGGAATGAAAAACTGTTTTTT. Amino acid sequence: CASRFARNEKLFF. The full variable domain, completed using reference TRBV5-1 and TRBJ1-4, is KAGVTQTPRYLIKTRGQQVTLSCSPISGHRSVSWYQQTPGQGLQFLFEYFSETQRNKGNFPGRFSGRQFSNSRSEMNVSTLELGDSALYLCASRFARNEKLFFGSGTQLSVL.

The chain recombines TRBV14 with TRBJ2-5; D unclear. The CDR3 has 15 amino acids. Germline values: CDR1 SGHDN, CDR2 FVKESK. Trimming took off 0 bases at V and 1 base at J, with 9 bases between the two ends. The CDR3 here is CASSQEGRTQETQYF. CDR3 nucleotide sequence: TGTGCCAGCAGCCAAGAGGGAAGGACCCAAGAGACCCAGTACTTC.

This clone was counted a few times. The CDR3 DNA reads as TGTGCCAGCACTAAAGACAGTCGGAACACTGAAGCTTTCTTT. Protein product: CASTKDSRNTEAFF. The rearrangement joins TRBV6-6 to TRBJ1-1; D is possibly TRBD1 (5 bases). Trimming removed 7 bases at V and 1 base at J, with 13 bases between. The CDR3 totals 14 residues. The germline V gene encodes CDR1 MNHNY and CDR2 SVGAGI (reference sequence).

The J gene is TRBJ1-2, the V gene TRBV7-9, with a weak D call TRBD1 (6 bases). Germline CDR1 reads SEHNR; CDR2 reads FQNEAQ (reference sequence). The CDR3 loop spans 15 amino acids. V was shortened by 5 bases and J by 5 bases, with 18 bases between the two germline ends. DNA of the CDR3: TGTGCCAGCAGCGGTGCGCCGGGGGGGCTTTATGGCTACACCTTC. Protein product: CASSGAPGGLYGYTF.

V and J are TRBV4-3 and TRBJ2-4; TRBD2 might be the D (5 bases). Trimming took 3 bases from V and 7 from J, leaving 10 bases between them. CDR3 size: 13 residues. Per the germline V gene, CDR1 is LGHNA and CDR2 is YSLEER. DNA of the CDR3: TGCGCCAGCAGCCAGCGGGTGGCCAACATTCAGTACTTC. It specifies CASSQRVANIQYF.

The chain carries TRBV6-6 and TRBJ1-3, with 7 bases identical to TRBD1. The germline CDR1 and CDR2 sequences are MNHNY and SVGAGI (reference sequence). V lost 8 bases to trimming and J lost 5 bases; unmatched junction nucleotides: 3. The CDR3 covers 12 residues. The CDR3 sequence: CASGTVRNTIYF. CDR3 sequence (DNA): TGTGCCAGCGGGACAGTGAGAAACACCATATATTTT.